One and the same sample provided the 14 T cell receptor beta chains below, sequenced in a study of control samples from healthy donors and cancer patients. Clones were sequenced by immunoSEQ multiplex PCR, and TCRdb holds only the in-frame ones, with some missing. Among around 19,000 clones listed, approximately 78% were seen once. Sequencing was performed on PBMCs. These receptors all come from an older man with head and neck cancer.

By its share, this clone is medium-sized. This chain connects TRBV27 to TRBJ2-7; a possible D gene is TRBD1 (5 bases). V dropped 4 bases and J dropped 5 bases, with 12 bases sitting between them. The germline gives CDR1 MNHEY, CDR2 SMNVEV (reference sequence). CDR3 length: 13 amino acids. CDR3 residues: CASSWGPLDEQYF. DNA of the CDR3: TGTGCCAGCAGTTGGGGCCCGCTCGACGAGCAGTACTTC.

The chain joins TRBV6-1 to TRBJ1-2; perhaps TRBD1 as D (5 bases). CDR1 is MNHNS and CDR2 is SASEGT in the germline V gene. This CDR3 spans 18 amino acids. Trimming took off 2 bases at V and 2 bases at J, with 21 bases between the two ends. In DNA, the CDR3 is TGTGCCAGCAGTGAAACCGGACAACTGCTGATGGTCAACTATGGCTACACCTTC. The encoded protein is CASSETGQLLMVNYGYTF.

V and J are TRBV2 and TRBJ1-1; 10 bases line up with TRBD1. V was clipped by 7 bases and J by 1 base; unmatched bases: 9. Germline CDR1 and CDR2: SNHLY and FYNNEI. CDR3 length: 16 amino acids. CDR3: CASMWDRGVTNTEAFF. The DNA of the CDR3 is TGTGCCAGCATGTGGGACAGGGGAGTTACGAACACTGAAGCTTTCTTT.

This clone was seen a single time. V usage is TRBV11-1 and J usage is TRBJ2-7; perhaps D is TRBD1 or TRBD2 (6 bases each). The ends were cut back, 1 base at V and 6 bases at J, with 10 bases in the middle. The CDR3 extends over 13 amino acids. CDR1 and CDR2 (germline): SGHAT, FQDESV (reference sequence). The chain's CDR3 is CASSLEGGTEQYF. DNA for the CDR3: TGTGCCAGCAGCTTAGAGGGGGGAACCGAGCAGTACTTC.

Only a few counts were recorded for this clone. The CDR3 spells CASTPGAGNGNYGYTF. In DNA form, the CDR3 reads TGTGCCAGCACCCCTGGGGCAGGGAACGGCAACTATGGCTACACCTTC. The chain uses TRBV28 and TRBJ1-2, with a tentative D call TRBD1 (5 bases). Germline lookup yields CDR1 MDHEN and CDR2 SYDVKM. The V end was cut by 7 bases, the J end by 2 bases, with 20 bases between. CDR3 length equals 16 residues.

The genes are TRBV5-4 and TRBJ2-3, with TRBD2 matching 10 bases. The CDR3 is 15 amino acids. Germline V CDR1 and CDR2: SGHNT, YYREEE (reference sequence). V gave up 4 bases and J gave up 8 bases; unmatched junction bases: 10. DNA of the CDR3: TGTGCCAGCAGCACGGGACTAGCGTACGGGGGTACGCAGTATTTT. Protein product: CASSTGLAYGGTQYF.

The rearrangement links TRBV3-1 (or the pseudogene TRBV3-2) to TRBJ2-1, with D possibly matching TRBD2 (5 bases). V was cut by 4 bases and J by 10 bases, with 17 bases left in between. CDR1 is LGHDT and CDR2 is YNNKEL in the germline V gene (reference sequence). The CDR3 loop spans 14 amino acids. The CDR3: CASSPLAGVGEQFF. CDR3 DNA sequence: TGTGCCAGCAGCCCCCTAGCCGGGGTCGGGGAGCAGTTCTTC.

The CDR3 sequence is CSVGTGGGTEAFF. In nucleotides, the CDR3 is TGCAGCGTTGGGACAGGGGGAGGCACTGAAGCTTTCTTT. The chain employs TRBV29-1 and TRBJ1-1; TRBD1 matches at 10 bases. The CDR3 runs 13 residues. Germline CDR1 reads SQVTM; CDR2 reads ANQGSEA. V was clipped by 4 bases and J by 4 bases; unmatched bases: 3.

J is TRBJ1-1 and V is TRBV10-3; no clear D. V shed 0 bases and J shed 4 bases, with 3 bases lying between them. CDR1 ENHRY and CDR2 SYGVKD come from the germline V gene. CDR3 length equals 12 residues. CDR3 region: CAISESFTEAFF. The CDR3 DNA sequence: TGTGCCATCAGTGAGTCTTTCACTGAAGCTTTCTTT.

The chain couples TRBV4-2 to TRBJ1-2, with 12 bases identical to TRBD1. J was trimmed by 4 bases and V by 3 bases; bases with no gene match: 3. CDR1 is LGHNA, CDR2 YNFKEQ, per germline. This CDR3 spans 15 amino acids. The CDR3 DNA reads as TGTGCCAGCAGCCAGGAGGGACAGGGGGCCTATGGCTACACCTTC. Protein: CASSQEGQGAYGYTF.

V gene TRBV12-3 or TRBV12-4 combines with J gene TRBJ1-6; no clear D gene. The CDR3 is made up of 13 amino acids. With 6 bases removed from V and 6 bases from J, the gap between germline ends came to 9 bases. The DNA of the CDR3 is TGTGCCAGCAGACCCCAGACTAATTCACCCCTCCACTTT. Protein product: CASRPQTNSPLHF.

The rearrangement uses TRBV5-6 and TRBJ2-5, with TRBD2 as a possible D gene (6 bases). Trimming removed 3 bases from V and 0 bases from J, with 12 bases in between. In germline, CDR1 is SGHDT, CDR2 YYEEEE. This CDR3 comprises 15 residues. CDR3 region: CASSYLSGNQETQYF. The CDR3 DNA reads TGTGCCAGCAGCTACCTTAGCGGAAACCAAGAGACCCAGTACTTC.

In its sample, this clone was seen a few times. V gene TRBV19 combines with J gene TRBJ1-5; weak D call: TRBD1 (5 bases). The CDR3 spans 16 residues. The ends were cut back, 2 bases at V and 1 base at J, with 12 bases in the middle. CDR1 LNHDA and CDR2 SQIVND come from the germline V gene (reference sequence). This CDR3 is CASSITGTGSNQPQHF. For the CDR3, the DNA is TGTGCCAGTAGTATAACCGGGACGGGCAGCAATCAGCCCCAGCATTTT.

The V gene is TRBV10-3, the J gene TRBJ2-7; D is possibly TRBD1 (6 bases). Germline V lookup: CDR1 ENHRY, CDR2 SYGVKD. The V end lost 4 bases, the J end lost 3 bases, and 13 bases lay between the germline ends. This CDR3 comprises 14 residues. The CDR3 sequence: CAISVGGGHYEQYF. CDR3 sequence (DNA): TGTGCCATCAGTGTAGGGGGTGGCCACTACGAGCAGTACTTC.